The clone carrying this TCR beta chain was seen only a few times. Its matching antigen is unknown. This record belongs to a study of CD8 T cells in ankylosing spondylitis. General study points: Previous work reported some of these motif variants in the synovial fluid and blood of reactive arthritis. A motif of eight highly homologous TCR beta variants was seen as apparently characteristic of ankylosing spondylitis blood. Clones tied to disease were said to be significantly enriched in matched ankylosing spondylitis synovial fluid. Disease-linked clones, CD8+, were relatively rare in peripheral blood.

TCRdb recomputed calls from the 5' RACE reads with MiXCR, one row per CDR3 protein. The data show about 250,000 distinct CDR3 sequences, with approximately 30% seen just once and around 4.4% held by the top ten. Sequenced input: blood, either unsorted or a sorted T cell fraction (not recorded which). This receptor was taken from a male donor with ankylosing spondylitis or in good health (not recorded which).

The DNA of the CDR3 is TGCAGTGCTAGAGATACCGGACAGGGGATAGCCGAGCAGTACTTC. This gives the protein CSARDTGQGIAEQYF. The V gene is TRBV20-1, the J gene TRBJ2-7, with TRBD1 matching 9 bases. CDR1 and CDR2 (germline): DFQATT, SNEGSKA (reference sequence). The CDR3 contains 15 residues. Trimming cost V 0 bases and J 6 bases; bases outside gene matches: 9.